A single sample gave rise to the 5 T cell receptor beta chains below, sequenced in a study of cytomegalovirus exposure and HLA in healthy donors. The study ran its PCR with 60 Vbeta and 13 Jbeta primers. Some clones are missing from TCRdb's copy, which holds only in-frame ones; the method was immunoSEQ multiplex PCR. The sample consists of 93,000 or so clones, roughly 80% of them appearing once. The sequencing input was PBMCs. All receptors derive from a man in his fifties or sixties in good health and CMV-seropositive.

The chain joins TRBV6-5 to TRBJ2-7; TRBD2 aligns across 16 bases. The CDR3 length is 16 residues. The germline V gene has CDR1 MNHEY and CDR2 SVGAGI. V was clipped by 4 bases and J by 2 bases; unmatched bases: 2. The CDR3 sequence: CASSSGTSGRAYEQYF. CDR3 in DNA: TGTGCCAGCAGTTCCGGGACTAGCGGGAGGGCCTACGAGCAGTACTTC.

V gene TRBV4-2 combines with J gene TRBJ2-7; 11 nucleotides match TRBD2. V gave up 2 bases and J gave up 3 bases; unmatched junction bases: 3. The CDR3 has 15 residues. Germline V gene data show CDR1 as LGHNA and CDR2 as YNFKEQ. CDR3 protein: CASSQTSGRGYEQYF. CDR3 nucleotide sequence: TGTGCCAGCAGCCAAACTAGCGGGAGAGGCTACGAGCAGTACTTC.

In regard to this clone: This sample includes further DNA sequences coding for the same CDR3. J is TRBJ1-1 and V is TRBV11-1; a possible D gene is TRBD1 (5 bases). The V gene's germline CDR1 is SGHAT and CDR2 FQDESV (reference sequence). The V end was cut by 1 base, the J end by 4 bases, with 10 bases between. The CDR3 is made up of 14 amino acids. CDR3 coding DNA: TGTGCCAGCAGCTTAGGGCAGGGTGGCACTGAAGCTTTCTTT. It codes for CASSLGQGGTEAFF.

The chain links TRBV28 to TRBJ2-7; TRBD1 is a possible D gene (6 bases). Germline V gene sequence: CDR1 MDHEN, CDR2 SYDVKM. Trimming pared 1 base from V and 5 bases from J, leaving 12 bases between. CDR3 length: 14 amino acids. CDR3 residues: CASSLSGAADEQYF. The DNA of the CDR3 is TGTGCCAGCAGTTTATCAGGGGCTGCGGACGAGCAGTACTTC.

This clone was recorded only once. The chain has TRBV11-2 and TRBJ2-2; perhaps TRBD2 as D (6 bases). Trimming took 4 bases from V and 6 from J, leaving 12 bases between them. The V gene's germline CDR1 is SGHAT and CDR2 FQNNGV. CDR3 length: 14 amino acids. The CDR3 sequence is CASSSEGLPGELFF. The CDR3 region has the DNA TGTGCCAGCAGCTCGGAGGGCCTTCCCGGGGAGCTGTTTTTT.